Listed below are T cell receptor beta chains from one sample, sequenced in a study of blood T cell repertoires in COVID-19. Using immunoSEQ multiplex PCR, the repertoire was profiled, and TCRdb retains in-frame clones only, with some absent. The data contain 260,000 or so clones, approximately 90% of them singletons. Specimen: PBMCs or T cells enriched from blood (not recorded which). The source of these receptors is a woman aged 30 to 39 with acute COVID-19. The CDR3 runs from the conserved cysteine through the conserved F or W. D genes are given only for firm matches. Clone size is not always given. Where it is, it says once, few, many or a class for expanded clones.

CDR3aa: CASRGRGRKTNTGELFF
CDR3nt: TGTGCCAGTAGAGGTAGGGGGCGGAAGACGAACACCGGGGAGCTGTTTTTT
abundance: NA
v_gene: TRBV19
d_gene: TRBD1
j_gene: TRBJ2-2

CDR3aa: CASSLLSSGEQYF
CDR3nt: TGTGCCAGCAGCCTCCTATCTAGCGGGGAGCAGTACTTC
abundance: NA
v_gene: TRBV7-2
d_gene: TRBD2
j_gene: TRBJ2-7

CDR3aa: CASSISVIQGMRITQYF
CDR3nt: TGTGCCAGTAGTATTTCCGTTATACAGGGAATGCGAATTACGCAGTATTTT
abundance: NA
v_gene: TRBV19
d_gene: NA
j_gene: TRBJ2-3

CDR3aa: CASSQVGGDTQYF
CDR3nt: TGTGCCAGCAGCCAGGTGGGAGGAGACACGCAGTATTTT
abundance: NA
v_gene: TRBV3-1/TRBV3-2
d_gene: NA
j_gene: TRBJ2-3

CDR3aa: CAISVLPGLAGASNTGELFF
CDR3nt: TGTGCCATCAGTGTATTACCGGGACTAGCGGGGGCTTCGAACACCGGGGAGCTGTTTTTT
abundance: NA
v_gene: TRBV10-3
d_gene: TRBD2
j_gene: TRBJ2-2

CDR3aa: CASSPSDRLGRAFF
CDR3nt: TGTGCCAGCAGCCCCAGCGACAGGCTCGGCAGAGCTTTCTTT
abundance: NA
v_gene: TRBV3-1/TRBV3-2
d_gene: NA
j_gene: TRBJ1-1

CDR3aa: CASSRLLRTRERLGEQFF
CDR3nt: TGTGCCAGCAGCCGACTCCTTCGGACTAGGGAACGCTTGGGTGAGCAGTTCTTC
abundance: NA
v_gene: TRBV3-1/TRBV3-2
d_gene: TRBD2
j_gene: TRBJ2-1

CDR3aa: CASSSDKDTEAFF
CDR3nt: TGCGCCAGCAGCTCAGACAAGGACACTGAAGCTTTCTTT
abundance: NA
v_gene: TRBV5-1
d_gene: NA
j_gene: TRBJ1-1

CDR3aa: CASSLAPGTSGPYQFF
CDR3nt: TGCGCCAGCAGCTTGGCCCCTGGTACTAGCGGCCCTTATCAGTTCTTC
abundance: NA
v_gene: TRBV5-1
d_gene: TRBD2
j_gene: TRBJ2-1

CDR3aa: CASSPSPGGRFRNTIYF
CDR3nt: TGTGCCAGCAGCCCCTCCCCGGGTGGCCGTTTTAGAAACACCATATATTTT
abundance: NA
v_gene: TRBV11-2
d_gene: NA
j_gene: TRBJ1-3

CDR3aa: CASSARTGTANYGYTF
CDR3nt: TGTGCCAGCAGTGCCAGGACCGGGACAGCTAACTATGGCTACACCTTC
abundance: once
v_gene: TRBV6-1
d_gene: TRBD1
j_gene: TRBJ1-2

CDR3aa: CASSHGQGGYEQYF
CDR3nt: TGCGCCAGCAGTCATGGACAGGGAGGCTACGAGCAGTACTTC
abundance: NA
v_gene: TRBV10-1
d_gene: TRBD1
j_gene: TRBJ2-7

CDR3aa: CASSLLRSNTEAFF
CDR3nt: TGTGCCAGCAGTTTATTGAGGTCGAACACTGAAGCTTTCTTT
abundance: NA
v_gene: TRBV27
d_gene: NA
j_gene: TRBJ1-1

CDR3aa: CASSLERGAYNEQFF
CDR3nt: TGCGCCAGCAGCTTGGAGCGGGGGGCTTACAATGAGCAGTTCTTC
abundance: once
v_gene: TRBV5-1
d_gene: TRBD2
j_gene: TRBJ2-1

CDR3aa: CASSLSGGGGEAFF
CDR3nt: TGTGCCAGCAGTTTATCGGGCGGGGGGGGTGAAGCTTTCTTT
abundance: NA
v_gene: TRBV27
d_gene: NA
j_gene: TRBJ1-1

CDR3aa: CSVALAGNEQFF
CDR3nt: TGCAGCGTTGCACTAGCCGGCAATGAGCAGTTCTTC
abundance: NA
v_gene: TRBV29-1
d_gene: NA
j_gene: TRBJ2-1

CDR3aa: CASSSPGHRGNTEAFF
CDR3nt: TGTGCCAGCAGCTCACCGGGACACCGGGGAAACACTGAAGCTTTCTTT
abundance: NA
v_gene: TRBV7-9
d_gene: NA
j_gene: TRBJ1-1

CDR3aa: CASSLAGQGITQETQYF
CDR3nt: TGCGCCAGCAGCTTGGCAGGACAGGGGATTACCCAAGAGACCCAGTACTTC
abundance: NA
v_gene: TRBV5-1
d_gene: TRBD1
j_gene: TRBJ2-5

CDR3aa: CAWSVPGYTEAFF
CDR3nt: TGTGCCTGGAGTGTACCAGGTTACACTGAAGCTTTCTTT
abundance: NA
v_gene: TRBV30
d_gene: NA
j_gene: TRBJ1-1

CDR3aa: CASSQEKTEKGPQHF
CDR3nt: TGCGCCAGCAGCCAAGAAAAGACAGAAAAGGGGCCCCAGCATTTT
abundance: NA
v_gene: TRBV4-1
d_gene: NA
j_gene: TRBJ1-5

CDR3aa: CAWSHGTAYEKLFF
CDR3nt: TGTGCCTGGAGCCATGGGACAGCGTATGAAAAACTGTTTTTT
abundance: NA
v_gene: TRBV30
d_gene: TRBD1
j_gene: TRBJ1-4

CDR3aa: CAWSVLDRRLGQPQHF
CDR3nt: TGTGCCTGGAGTGTATTGGACAGGCGACTCGGTCAGCCCCAGCATTTT
abundance: NA
v_gene: TRBV30
d_gene: TRBD1
j_gene: TRBJ1-5

CDR3aa: CSVETGTSVNEQYF
CDR3nt: TGCAGCGTTGAGACTGGGACTAGCGTCAACGAGCAGTACTTC
abundance: NA
v_gene: TRBV29-1
d_gene: TRBD2
j_gene: TRBJ2-7

CDR3aa: CASSLAWGFIAQETQYF
CDR3nt: TGCGCCAGCAGCTTGGCATGGGGCTTTATCGCCCAAGAGACCCAGTACTTC
abundance: NA
v_gene: TRBV5-1
d_gene: NA
j_gene: TRBJ2-5

CDR3aa: CASSRLTEANEKLFF
CDR3nt: TGCGCCAGCAGCCGCCTGACAGAGGCTAATGAAAAACTGTTTTTT
abundance: NA
v_gene: TRBV4-3
d_gene: NA
j_gene: TRBJ1-4

CDR3aa: CASSQLQGREEKLFF
CDR3nt: TGTGCCAGCAGCCAACTTCAGGGTCGGGAGGAAAAACTGTTTTTT
abundance: NA
v_gene: TRBV6-5
d_gene: NA
j_gene: TRBJ1-4

CDR3aa: CAIARGPSNQPQHF
CDR3nt: TGTGCCATCGCGAGGGGGCCAAGCAATCAGCCCCAGCATTTT
abundance: NA
v_gene: TRBV10-3
d_gene: TRBD1
j_gene: TRBJ1-5

CDR3aa: CASSLEGLAQVGSYEQYF
CDR3nt: TGTGCCAGCAGCTTAGAGGGACTAGCCCAAGTGGGATCCTACGAGCAGTACTTC
abundance: few
v_gene: TRBV7-9
d_gene: TRBD2
j_gene: TRBJ2-7

CDR3aa: CASSIGGGGGEAFF
CDR3nt: TGTGCCAGTAGTATAGGAGGGGGGGGCGGTGAAGCTTTCTTT
abundance: NA
v_gene: TRBV19
d_gene: NA
j_gene: TRBJ1-1

CDR3aa: CASSRLGVDLSANTGELFF
CDR3nt: TGTGCCAGCAGCAGACTCGGGGTCGATTTATCTGCGAACACCGGGGAGCTGTTTTTT
abundance: NA
v_gene: TRBV11-2
d_gene: NA
j_gene: TRBJ2-2

CDR3aa: CASSLAFPSGGPVSYNEQFF
CDR3nt: TGTGCCAGCAGCTTAGCGTTTCCTAGCGGGGGGCCCGTAAGCTACAATGAGCAGTTCTTC
abundance: NA
v_gene: TRBV7-2
d_gene: TRBD2
j_gene: TRBJ2-1

CDR3aa: CASSTFGAAKNIQYF
CDR3nt: TGTGCCAGCAGCACCTTTGGGGCGGCCAAAAACATTCAGTACTTC
abundance: NA
v_gene: TRBV27
d_gene: NA
j_gene: TRBJ2-4

CDR3aa: CASSPRDRNSYNEQFF
CDR3nt: TGTGCCAGCAGCCCCCGGGACAGGAATTCCTACAATGAGCAGTTCTTC
abundance: NA
v_gene: TRBV7-9
d_gene: TRBD1
j_gene: TRBJ2-1

CDR3aa: CASSFGTGGYEQYF
CDR3nt: TGTGCCAGCAGCTTCGGGACAGGGGGCTACGAGCAGTACTTC
abundance: NA
v_gene: TRBV7-9
d_gene: TRBD1
j_gene: TRBJ2-7

CDR3aa: CASSLVRTGERYNSPLHF
CDR3nt: TGTGCCAGCAGCTTAGTCCGTACAGGGGAAAGGTATAATTCACCCCTCCACTTT
abundance: NA
v_gene: TRBV7-9
d_gene: TRBD1
j_gene: TRBJ1-6

CDR3aa: CASSPSTSPTSYGYTF
CDR3nt: TGTGCCAGCTCACCTTCGACTAGTCCTACCAGCTATGGCTACACCTTC
abundance: NA
v_gene: TRBV18
d_gene: NA
j_gene: TRBJ1-2

CDR3aa: CASSRGPASYEQYF
CDR3nt: TGTGCCAGTAGTAGGGGGCCGGCCTCCTACGAGCAGTACTTC
abundance: NA
v_gene: TRBV19
d_gene: NA
j_gene: TRBJ2-7

CDR3aa: CASSLVDRVGYTF
CDR3nt: TGTGCCAGCAGTTTAGTAGACAGGGTTGGCTACACCTTC
abundance: NA
v_gene: TRBV12-3/TRBV12-4
d_gene: TRBD1
j_gene: TRBJ1-2

CDR3aa: CASSLLPRGETQYF
CDR3nt: TGTGCCAGCAGCCTCCTTCCTAGGGGAGAGACCCAGTACTTC
abundance: NA
v_gene: TRBV7-9
d_gene: NA
j_gene: TRBJ2-5

CDR3aa: CASSLGDRELETQYF
CDR3nt: TGTGCCAGCAGCCTCGGGGACAGGGAGCTAGAGACCCAGTACTTC
abundance: NA
v_gene: TRBV11-2
d_gene: TRBD1
j_gene: TRBJ2-5

CDR3aa: CASSFGSRQTNSGNTIYF
CDR3nt: TGTGCCAGCAGCTTTGGGTCCAGGCAGACGAACTCTGGAAACACCATATATTTT
abundance: NA
v_gene: TRBV7-9
d_gene: NA
j_gene: TRBJ1-3

CDR3aa: CASTLGSQGVVDTQYF
CDR3nt: TGTGCCAGCACCTTGGGGTCCCAGGGGGTAGTTGATACGCAGTATTTT
abundance: NA
v_gene: TRBV2
d_gene: TRBD1
j_gene: TRBJ2-3

CDR3aa: CASSGTGGPEKLFF
CDR3nt: TGTGCCAGCAGTGGGACAGGCGGGCCGGAAAAACTGTTTTTT
abundance: NA
v_gene: TRBV2
d_gene: TRBD1
j_gene: TRBJ1-4

CDR3aa: CASRLDRTLGNTIYF
CDR3nt: TGTGCCAGCAGACTCGACAGGACCCTCGGAAACACCATATATTTT
abundance: NA
v_gene: TRBV6-5
d_gene: NA
j_gene: TRBJ1-3

CDR3aa: CATRPGQGDYEQYF
CDR3nt: TGCGCCACCCGACCGGGACAGGGGGACTACGAGCAGTACTTC
abundance: NA
v_gene: TRBV10-2
d_gene: TRBD1
j_gene: TRBJ2-7